This T cell receptor (beta chain) was recorded in a study of beta chain features in type 1 diabetes. General study results and limits: Among all four CD4+ subsets, Type 1 diabetes patients had TCRB CDR3s that were moderately but significantly shorter.

Expressed TCRB transcripts were sequenced because the isolated RNA had all been reverse transcribed beforehand. The assay was immunoSEQ multiplex PCR, and TCRdb's table has in-frame clones only and misses some. In the table there are 600,000 to 700,000 clones, approximately 13% of which are singletons. J was trimmed by 6 bases and V by 1 base; bases with no gene match: 11. The CDR3 runs to 16 residues. Germline V gene data show CDR1 as SGHTA and CDR2 as FQGNSA. A heparinised blood draw that averaged about 0.11 L was obtained once from each donor. CD4+ naive, central memory, regulatory and stem cell-like memory cells were sorted via CD45RO/CCR7/CD25/CD127/CD95/CD27. Remarks on this clone: Antigen specificity is unknown.

The receptor was derived from a man under 40 with type 1 diabetes. This chain links TRBV7-2 with TRBJ2-7; 8 bases match TRBD1. Sequencing was carried out using naive CD4+ T cells from blood. The CDR3, as DNA: TGTGCCAGCAGCTTAGACCGGACAGGGAAGCTCGGCGAGCAGTACTTC. It yields the protein CASSLDRTGKLGEQYF.